The present T cell receptor beta chain was sequenced within a study of T cells in Graves' hyperthyroidism and ophthalmopathy (dated by TCRdb to the late 2010s). For context, the study as a whole: Peripheral blood samples were taken at initial diagnosis, before any treatment was given. Once sampling was done, hyperthyroidism patients were given methimazole at a starting dose of 30 mg daily, whereas ophthalmopathy patients were given high-dose intravenous methylprednisolone. In addition, the study compared T-cell repertoires in thyroid tissue and in blood from about 6 Graves' hyperthyroidism patients. Prospective prediction of ophthalmopathy was tested in an independent validation cohort consisting of some 19 hyperthyroidism patients and some 15 patients who later progressed to ophthalmopathy. The paper reports TCR Vbeta CDR3 sequencing of fewer than 150 peripheral blood samples: 40 to 45 ophthalmopathy, around 80 hyperthyroidism and 17 progressor patients. The roughly 90 discovery patients were divided at random into training and test sets in a 7:3 ratio. To identify TCR V-J signatures that set the groups apart, the researchers used a discovery cohort of more than 95 patients, made up of roughly 45 with Graves' ophthalmopathy and some 55 with stable Graves' hyperthyroidism. Study-wide findings and limitations: A model built on a 13 V-J signature distinguished ophthalmopathy from stable hyperthyroidism, reaching 85% to 90% sensitivity and 81.08% specificity in cross-validation and 80%/75% in testing. Most expanded thyroid clonotypes (frequency above 0.001) were also detected in blood, suggesting blood repertoires may reflect thyroid immune responses. No statistical method was used to fix the sample size in advance, and group allocation was not hidden from the investigators. During validation, the model predicted progression to ophthalmopathy a median of roughly 7.1 months ahead of onset, with just under 71% sensitivity and about 75% specificity.

A patient counted as having stable Graves' hyperthyroidism if no progression to ophthalmopathy occurred over 18 months of follow-up. Hyperthyroidism patients were aged 18 to 65 years and newly diagnosed, with disease duration of less than 2 months. The study excluded patients with uncontrolled infections, other autoimmune diseases, pregnancy or lactation. Diagnoses were based on clinical symptoms, serum thyroxine and TRAb, thyroid ultrasound and orbital computed tomography. Ficoll-Paque density gradient centrifugation was used to isolate PBMCs from about 9.4 ml of fresh peripheral blood. Total RNA was extracted using Trizol reagent, and RNA quality was assessed on an Agilent 2100 Bioanalyzer. V is cut by 2 bases and J by 5 bases, and the space between the germline ends is 9 bases. The germline V gene specifies MNHNS as CDR1 and SASEGT as CDR2. Counted from cysteine to phenylalanine, this CDR3 has 13 amino acids. Only the CDR3 part of the read is kept: 39 bases, read in frame from the first base.

Amplification of TCR beta CDR3 regions was carried out from RNA transcripts. A first-round RT-PCR of the TCR CDR3 used the HTBI primer set with the Qiagen OneStep RT-PCR kit. A second multiplex PCR round built the libraries, followed by size selection and purification. Sequencing of the libraries was done on an Illumina HiSeq2000 using paired-end 100 bp reads. The source study handled its data this way. SOAPnuke was used to process the raw data, removing reads that contained adapters or uncalled bases, had a mean Phred below 15, or lacked an exact match to the constant primer or identifier. High-quality paired reads were merged with COPE v1.2.5, and unique nucleotide sequences were defined as clonotypes. Clonotypes were aligned to IMGT TRBV, TRBD and TRBJ reference segments using MiTCR v1.1. Analysis was restricted to V-J combinations with a frequency above 0.0001, which covered 99.2% of repertoires. A TCS score was defined as the ratio of F50 (clonal expansion) to E x V (chaos), with BLOSUM62-based TCRdist applied between CDR3 peptides within each V-J. Welch's t-statistics and random forest reduced fewer than 550 V-J features to 10 to 15, which were used in a naive Bayes classifier (R e1071). Using fastp at Q25 and MiXCR, TCRdb reprocessed the public reads and kept productive beta chains. Merged by CDR3 protein, the rows form single entries marked with the most common genes and DNA. The V and J calls were not made by the authors but by TCRdb's processing. This sample comprises a few hundred thousand distinct CDR3 sequences, roughly 23% of them detected only once. Less than 65% of the sample belongs to the ten largest clones.

This clonotype has at least ten counts. Its antigen target is currently unknown. Base-call qualities are not available, and no considerably larger clone is one nucleotide away. Sequencing was done on a sample of blood. This TCR was sampled from a woman between 50 and 59 years old with Graves' hyperthyroidism. The V gene is TRBV6-1 and the J gene is TRBJ1-1, with the D segment identity uncertain. The CDR3 amino acid sequence is: CASSERGATEAFF. The sequenced DNA: TGTGCCAGCAGTGAAAGAGGAGCGACTGAAGCTTTCTTT.